What follows is one T cell receptor (beta chain) and its context. As yet, its antigen is unknown. This entry comes from a study of cytomegalovirus exposure and HLA in healthy donors. This CDR3 has 16 residues. Germline CDR1 SGHTA, CDR2 FQGNSA. Trimming cost V 0 bases and J 3 bases; bases outside gene matches: 7. PCR involved 60 Vbeta and 13 Jbeta primers. The assay was immunoSEQ multiplex PCR, and TCRdb's table has in-frame clones only and misses some. Of tens of thousands of clones in the sample, around 82% were seen once. General study results and limits: In an earlier analysis, about 87% or about 30%: the productive usage of most TCR beta V segments.

V gene TRBV7-2 combines with J gene TRBJ1-2; 7 positions agree with TRBD1. This clonotype was obtained from a young woman in good health and CMV-seropositive. Sequenced: PBMCs. The CDR3 DNA sequence: TGTGCCAGCAGCTTAGCTCCGGGAGGGGGCGACTATGGCTACACCTTC. As protein: CASSLAPGGGDYGYTF.